Below are 28 T cell receptor beta chains sequenced from a single sample in a study of graft-versus-host responses after intestinal transplantation. What these receptors recognize is not known. Some clones are missing from TCRdb's copy, which holds only in-frame ones; the method was immunoSEQ multiplex PCR. The table has about 90,000 clones, approximately 92% seen once. Here the sequenced sample was unstimulated CD8+ T cells sorted from spleen or lymph node cells, taken before transplant. All receptors derive from a human donor who was the organ donor for an intestinal transplant.

The genes are TRBV19 and TRBJ2-7, with a possible D match to TRBD2 (6 bases). V was shortened by 3 bases and J by 4 bases, with 16 bases between the two germline ends. There are 15 residues in the CDR3. The V gene's germline CDR1 is LNHDA and CDR2 SQIVND (reference sequence). CDR3 sequence (DNA): TGTGCCAGTAGTATCGGGTTGGGACTCGATTACGAGCAGTACTTC. This translates into CASSIGLGLDYEQYF.

The chain carries TRBV15 and TRBJ2-3; 10 nucleotides agree with TRBD2. CDR1 is LNHNV, CDR2 YYDKDF, per germline (reference sequence). Trimming cost V 4 bases and J 5 bases; bases outside gene matches: 6. The CDR3 runs to 15 residues. CDR3 loop: CATSMIAGGLDTQYF. The DNA for the CDR3 is TGTGCCACCAGCATGATAGCGGGAGGATTAGATACGCAGTATTTT.

The rearrangement links TRBV15 to TRBJ2-1, with 7 bases fitting TRBD1. The CDR3 is 15 amino acids. Germline assignment: CDR1 LNHNV and CDR2 YYDKDF (reference sequence). V was clipped by 4 bases and J by 8 bases; unmatched bases: 11. In DNA, the CDR3 is TGTGCCACCAGCACCGGACAGGAGTACAACGATGAGCAGTTCTTC. It encodes CATSTGQEYNDEQFF. The whole variable domain, filled in from reference TRBV15 and TRBJ2-1, reads DAMVIQNPRYQVTQFGKPVTLSCSQTLNHNVMYWYQQKSSQAPKLLFHYYDKDFNNEADTPDNFQSRRPNTSFCFLDIRSPGLGDTAMYLCATSTGQEYNDEQFFGPGTRLTVL.

This rearrangement joins TRBV7-3 to TRBJ2-1; D may be TRBD2 (6 bases). The CDR3 loop spans 12 amino acids. Germline V gene sequence: CDR1 SGHTA, CDR2 FQGTGA. With 3 bases removed from V and 13 bases from J, the gap between germline ends came to 13 bases. The CDR3, as DNA: TGTGCCAGCAGCTTCGAGGGAGGTTACCAGTTCTTC. Amino acid sequence: CASSFEGGYQFF.

The chain's CDR3 is CASSGQAPYEQYF. The CDR3 region has the DNA TGTGCCAGCAGCGGACAGGCCCCCTACGAGCAGTACTTC. The chain recombines TRBV7-9 with TRBJ2-7; TRBD1 matches 7 bases. This CDR3 spans 13 amino acids. Germline V gene data show CDR1 as SEHNR and CDR2 as FQNEAQ (reference sequence). The trim removed 5 bases at V and 2 bases at J, leaving 3 bases unmatched.

V gene TRBV5-6 combines with J gene TRBJ2-1; a weak D match, TRBD2 (6 bases). This CDR3 has 17 residues. The ends were cut back, 4 bases at V and 0 bases at J, with 17 bases in the middle. Germline CDR1 SGHDT, CDR2 YYEEEE. The CDR3 bases are TGTGCCAGCAGCAAGTTGGGCGGGGTAAGCTCCTACAATGAGCAGTTCTTC. This sequence encodes CASSKLGGVSSYNEQFF.

The chain joins TRBV5-1 to TRBJ1-1; D possibly corresponds to TRBD1 (5 bases). Between the trimmed V and J ends, which lost 0 bases and 1 base, there was a span of 7 bases. Germline CDR1 and CDR2: SGHRS and YFSETQ. The CDR3 loop spans 14 amino acids. This chain's CDR3 is CASSLDTGNTEAFF. DNA for the CDR3: TGCGCCAGCAGCTTGGACACAGGGAACACTGAAGCTTTCTTT.

V is TRBV7-9 and J is TRBJ2-3; TRBD2 might be the D (5 bases). Trimming took off 5 bases at V and 0 bases at J, with 15 bases between the two ends. The CDR3 is made up of 16 amino acids. The germline CDR1 and CDR2 sequences are SEHNR and FQNEAQ (reference sequence). In DNA form, the CDR3 reads TGTGCCAGCAGCGGGGTCGGGGAAGCTAGCACAGATACGCAGTATTTT. Protein product: CASSGVGEASTDTQYF.

V usage is TRBV25-1 and J usage is TRBJ2-1; the D gene is possibly TRBD1 (5 bases). Deletions cut 5 bases from V and 12 bases from J, with 11 bases between. In germline, CDR1 is MGHDK, CDR2 SYGVNS. The CDR3 covers 11 residues. CDR3 sequence: CASSPDTGQFF. The CDR3 region has the DNA TGTGCCAGCAGTCCGGACACGGGGCAGTTCTTC.

The table lists this clone with a count of one. This chain connects TRBV2 to TRBJ1-2; D not resolved. The CDR3 extends over 17 amino acids. Per the germline V gene, CDR1 is SNHLY and CDR2 is FYNNEI. V lost 0 bases, J lost 2 bases, and 16 bases lay in between. CDR3 residues: CASSEAARWLKNYGYTF. The CDR3 nucleotides read TGTGCCAGCAGTGAAGCCGCTAGGTGGCTCAAGAACTATGGCTACACCTTC.

The chain recombines TRBV12-5 with TRBJ2-1; perhaps TRBD2 as D (5 bases). This CDR3 has 17 residues. The V end lost 0 bases, the J end lost 3 bases, and 15 bases lay between the germline ends. In germline, CDR1 is LGHNT, CDR2 FRNRAP. CDR3 in DNA: TGTGCTAGTGGTTTGGTACTGGGCGGGCCCTACTACAATGAGCAGTTCTTC. Its translation is CASGLVLGGPYYNEQFF. The complete variable domain, with remaining parts taken from reference TRBV12-5 and TRBJ2-1, reads DARVTQTPRHKVTEMGQEVTMRCQPILGHNTVFWYRQTMMQGLELLAYFRNRAPLDDSGMPKDRFSAEMPDATLATLKIQPSEPRDSAVYFCASGLVLGGPYYNEQFFGPGTRLTVL.

The chain employs TRBV4-2 and TRBJ2-2; 8 nucleotides align to TRBD2. In germline, CDR1 is LGHNA, CDR2 YNFKEQ. There are 16 residues in the CDR3. J gave up 5 bases and V 4 bases, and 9 bases lay outside the gene matches. In DNA, the CDR3 is TGTGCCAGCAGCCGAGAAGCGGGGGTACGAACCGGGGAGCTGTTTTTT. This codes for CASSREAGVRTGELFF.

About this clone itself: One junction end does not reproduce the germline sequence, and a read error may be involved. The genes are TRBV20-1 and TRBJ2-7; the D is unclear. This CDR3 has 11 residues. The germline CDR1 and CDR2 sequences are DFQATT and SNEGSKA (reference sequence). The CDR3 bases are TGCAGTGCTAGAATGATGTACGGGCAGTACTTC. This sequence encodes CSARMMYGQYF.

The rearrangement uses TRBV5-1 and TRBJ2-3; 16 nucleotides align to TRBD2. CDR1 is SGHRS, CDR2 YFSETQ, per germline. This CDR3 region has 19 residues. The ends lost 4 bases at V and 3 bases at J; junction bases unmatched: 11. Here the CDR3 DNA reads TGCGCCAGCAGCCCCCCGACCCCGGGACTAGCGGGGGGGACAGATACGCAGTATTTT. Residues: CASSPPTPGLAGGTDTQYF.

Regarding this clone: The same CDR3 can be traced to other DNA sequences in this sample. V and J are TRBV7-9 and TRBJ2-7; 7 nucleotides match TRBD1. Germline V gives CDR1 SEHNR, CDR2 FQNEAQ (reference sequence). The CDR3 is 15 residues long. The V segment lost 3 bases and the J segment 1 base; nucleotides outside the gene matches: 6. The CDR3 region has the DNA TGTGCCAGCAGCTTTGTCGGGACAGCGTCCTACGAGCAGTACTTC. Encoded protein: CASSFVGTASYEQYF. The full variable domain, in which reference TRBV7-9 and TRBJ2-7 provide the parts outside the CDR3, is DTGVSQNPRHKITKRGQNVTFRCDPISEHNRLYWYRQTLGQGPEFLTYFQNEAQLEKSRLLSDRFSAERPKGSFSTLEIQRTEQGDSAMYLCASSFVGTASYEQYFGPGTRLTVT.

This rearrangement joins TRBV4-1 to TRBJ1-5; D perhaps matches TRBD1 (5 bases). Germline loops: CDR1 MGHRA, CDR2 YSYEKL. The CDR3 length is 15 residues. The V end was cut by 3 bases, the J end by 5 bases, with 14 bases between. CDR3 DNA sequence: TGCGCCAGCAGCCAGTGTTCAGGGTCATATCAGCCCCAGCATTTT. Its protein is CASSQCSGSYQPQHF.

The rearrangement links TRBV7-9 to TRBJ1-2, with D unresolved. The CDR3 loop spans 15 amino acids. V was cut by 1 base and J by 5 bases, with 14 bases left in between. Germline assignment: CDR1 SEHNR and CDR2 FQNEAQ (reference sequence). The DNA for the CDR3 is TGTGCCAGCAGCTTAGTGTGGCAGATCGATTATGGCTACACCTTC. This gives the protein CASSLVWQIDYGYTF. The entire variable domain, with the rest obtained from reference TRBV7-9 and TRBJ1-2, is as follows: DTGVSQNPRHKITKRGQNVTFRCDPISEHNRLYWYRQTLGQGPEFLTYFQNEAQLEKSRLLSDRFSAERPKGSFSTLEIQRTEQGDSAMYLCASSLVWQIDYGYTFGSGTRLTVV.

The rearrangement links TRBV10-3 to TRBJ2-3; possible D gene TRBD1, 6 bases. This CDR3 has 13 residues. Germline CDR1 reads ENHRY; CDR2 reads SYGVKD. V lost 7 bases, J lost 3 bases, and 11 bases lay in between. The CDR3 bases are TGTGCCATCACCAGGGGAGCGACAGATACGCAGTATTTT. Amino acids: CAITRGATDTQYF.

This chain joins TRBV7-9 and TRBJ2-5, with a possible D match to TRBD2 (6 bases). The CDR3 is made up of 14 amino acids. V lost 6 bases to trimming and J lost 5 bases, with 16 bases between them. From germline, CDR1 is SEHNR and CDR2 FQNEAQ (reference sequence). The CDR3 nucleotides read TGTGCCAGCAGTCTCACCGGGACTTACGAGACCCAGTACTTC. The encoded protein is CASSLTGTYETQYF.

This chain joins TRBV21-1 and TRBJ2-1; whether TRBD2, the table's D call, matches the DNA was not checked. TRBV21-1 is a pseudogene segment. The CDR3 spans 15 residues. This CDR3 reads CASSKDKSRGREQFF. Written as DNA, the CDR3 is TGTGCCAGCAGCAAAGATAAGAGTCGGGGAAGAGAGCAGTTCTTC.

The J gene is TRBJ1-1, the V gene TRBV30; no clear D gene. The CDR3 is made up of 11 amino acids. V was shortened by 3 bases and J by 4 bases, with 6 bases between the two germline ends. Germline CDR1 is GTSNPN and CDR2 is SVGIG (reference sequence). The CDR3 sequence: CAWSYLTEAFF. CDR3 DNA sequence: TGTGCCTGGAGCTACCTCACTGAAGCTTTCTTT. The entire variable domain, with the rest obtained from reference TRBV30 and TRBJ1-1, is as follows: SQTIHQWPATLVQPVGSPLSLECTVEGTSNPNLYWYRQAAGRGLQLLFYSVGIGQISSEVPQNLSASRPQDRQFILSSKKLLLSDSGFYLCAWSYLTEAFFGQGTRLTVV.

CDR3 protein: CASSSTTGVNEQYF. CDR3 nucleotides: TGTGCCAGCAGTTCCACGACAGGGGTAAACGAGCAGTACTTC. V gene TRBV6-5 combines with J gene TRBJ2-7; TRBD1 matches 8 bases. Unmatched junction bases numbered 7, after V lost 4 bases and J lost 5 bases. This CDR3 contains 14 residues. The V gene's germline CDR1 is MNHEY and CDR2 SVGAGI.

This CDR3 is CASSRTGYQPQHF. In DNA form, the CDR3 reads TGTGCCAGCAGTCGGACAGGGTACCAGCCCCAGCATTTT. The rearrangement joins TRBV27 to TRBJ1-5; TRBD1 aligns across 8 bases. Germline CDR1 is MNHEY and CDR2 is SMNVEV (reference sequence). The CDR3 sequence is 13 residues long. V dropped 5 bases and J dropped 7; count of bases not matched to a gene: 4.

The chain couples TRBV5-6 to TRBJ1-6; D unresolved. The length of the CDR3 is 17 residues. The V gene lost 5 bases and the J gene lost 9 bases, with 24 bases spanning the gap. The V gene's germline CDR1 is SGHDT and CDR2 YYEEEE. The CDR3 coding sequence is TGTGCCAGCAGTTTGCCAACACGGATGACGCCTAGTTCACCCCTCCACTTT. This gives the protein CASSLPTRMTPSSPLHF.

The chain's CDR3 is CASTKGLLYLSSNQPQHF. The CDR3 DNA sequence: TGTGCCAGTACTAAGGGGCTTCTCTATCTATCGAGCAATCAGCCCCAGCATTTT. The chain uses TRBV19 and TRBJ1-5, with TRBD1 as a possible D gene (5 bases). Deletions cut 7 bases from V and 1 base from J, with 23 bases between. This CDR3 has 18 residues. Germline V gene data show CDR1 as LNHDA and CDR2 as SQIVND (reference sequence).

V and J are TRBV28 and TRBJ2-7; 14 nucleotides match TRBD2. The CDR3 extends over 17 amino acids. V lost 8 bases to trimming and J lost 0 bases; unmatched junction nucleotides: 9. From germline, CDR1 is MDHEN and CDR2 SYDVKM. The CDR3 protein is CASAPGTSGGSSYEQYF. CDR3 nucleotide sequence: TGTGCCAGCGCACCCGGGACTAGCGGGGGTAGCTCCTACGAGCAGTACTTC.

This clone has only one observation. The rearrangement uses TRBV5-6 and TRBJ2-7; D not certain. The CDR3 covers 12 residues. V lost 0 bases to trimming and J lost 3 bases, with 4 bases between them. Germline V gives CDR1 SGHDT, CDR2 YYEEEE. The CDR3 loop is CASSLGGYEQYF. CDR3 nucleotide sequence: TGTGCCAGCAGCTTGGGCGGCTACGAGCAGTACTTC.

The rearrangement links TRBV7-5 to TRBJ1-5. TRBV7-5 is annotated as a pseudogene. The CDR3 extends over 13 amino acids. CDR3 protein: CARSLVEGQPQHF. The CDR3 coding sequence is TGTGCCAGAAGCTTAGTTGAGGGACAGCCCCAGCATTTT.